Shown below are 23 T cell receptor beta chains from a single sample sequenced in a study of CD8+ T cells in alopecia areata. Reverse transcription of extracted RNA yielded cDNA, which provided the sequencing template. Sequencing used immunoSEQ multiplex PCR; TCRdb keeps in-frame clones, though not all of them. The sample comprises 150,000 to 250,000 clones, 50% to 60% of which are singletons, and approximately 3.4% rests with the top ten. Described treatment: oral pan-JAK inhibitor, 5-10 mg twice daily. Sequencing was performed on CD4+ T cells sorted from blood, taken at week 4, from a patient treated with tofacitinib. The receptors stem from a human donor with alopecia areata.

The CDR3 DNA reads as TGTGCCAGCAGCTCGGCCGGGCCGACCTACGAGCAGTACTTC. Translating gives CASSSAGPTYEQYF. The chain recombines TRBV7-6 with TRBJ2-7, with no clear D. The CDR3 extends over 14 amino acids. Germline V gene sequence: CDR1 SGHVS, CDR2 FNYEAQ. The V end was cut by 4 bases, the J end by 2 bases, with 12 bases between. The full variable domain, with the rest looked up from reference TRBV7-6 and TRBJ2-7, is GAGVSQSPRYKVTKRGQDVALRCDPISGHVSLYWYRQALGQGPEFLTYFNYEAQQDKSGLPNDRFSAERPEGSISTLTIQRTEQRDSAMYRCASSSAGPTYEQYFGPGTRLTVT.

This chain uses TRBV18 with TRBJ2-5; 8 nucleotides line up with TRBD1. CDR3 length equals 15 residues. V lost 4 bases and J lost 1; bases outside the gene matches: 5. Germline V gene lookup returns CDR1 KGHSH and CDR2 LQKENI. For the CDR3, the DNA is TGTGCCAGCTCACGCGAGGACAGGGTCCAAGAGACCCAGTACTTC. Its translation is CASSREDRVQETQYF.

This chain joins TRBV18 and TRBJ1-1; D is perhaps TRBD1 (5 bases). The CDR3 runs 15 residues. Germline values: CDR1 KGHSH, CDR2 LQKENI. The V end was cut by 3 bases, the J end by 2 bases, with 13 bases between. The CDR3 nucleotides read TGTGCCAGCTCACCGCTATGGGGGGAAAACACTGAAGCTTTCTTT. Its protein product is CASSPLWGENTEAFF.

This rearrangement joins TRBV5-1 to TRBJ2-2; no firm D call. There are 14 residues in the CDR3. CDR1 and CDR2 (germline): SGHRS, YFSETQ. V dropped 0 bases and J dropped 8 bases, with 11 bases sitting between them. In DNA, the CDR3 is TGCGCCAGCAGCTTGGATCTGCGTGGAGGGGAGCTGTTTTTT. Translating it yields CASSLDLRGGELFF.

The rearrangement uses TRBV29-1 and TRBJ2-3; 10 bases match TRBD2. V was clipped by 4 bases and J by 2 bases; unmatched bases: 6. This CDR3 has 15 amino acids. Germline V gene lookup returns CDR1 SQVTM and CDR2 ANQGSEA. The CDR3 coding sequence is TGCAGCGTTGGGGTAGCGGGGGGACTCACAGATACGCAGTATTTT. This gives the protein CSVGVAGGLTDTQYF.

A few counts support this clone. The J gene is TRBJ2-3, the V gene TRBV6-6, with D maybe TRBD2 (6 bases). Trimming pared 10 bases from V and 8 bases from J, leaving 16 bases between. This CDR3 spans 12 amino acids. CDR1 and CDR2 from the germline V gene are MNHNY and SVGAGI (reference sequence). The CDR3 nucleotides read TGTGCCACGGGGGAGGTTCGCGCTACGCAGTATTTT. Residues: CATGEVRATQYF.

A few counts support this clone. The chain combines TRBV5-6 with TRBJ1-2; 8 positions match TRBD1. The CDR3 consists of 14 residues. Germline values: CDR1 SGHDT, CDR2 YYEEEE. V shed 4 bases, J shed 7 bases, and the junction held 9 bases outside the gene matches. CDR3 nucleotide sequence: TGTGCCAGCAGCCACGACAGGGGAATAAGTGGCTACACCTTC. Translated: CASSHDRGISGYTF.

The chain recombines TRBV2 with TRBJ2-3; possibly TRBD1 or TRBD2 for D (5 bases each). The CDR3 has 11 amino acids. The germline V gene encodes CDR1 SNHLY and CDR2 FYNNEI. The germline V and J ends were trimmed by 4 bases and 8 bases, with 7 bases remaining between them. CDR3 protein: CASSAGTTQYF. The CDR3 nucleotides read TGTGCCAGCAGTGCGGGGACTACGCAGTATTTT.

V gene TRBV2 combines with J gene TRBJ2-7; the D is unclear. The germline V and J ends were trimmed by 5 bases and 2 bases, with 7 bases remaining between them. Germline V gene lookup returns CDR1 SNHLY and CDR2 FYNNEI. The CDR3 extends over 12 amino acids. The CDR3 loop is CASSPLPYEQYF. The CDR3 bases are TGTGCCAGCAGTCCCCTTCCCTACGAGCAGTACTTC. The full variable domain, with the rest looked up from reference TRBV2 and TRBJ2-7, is EPEVTQTPSHQVTQMGQEVILRCVPISNHLYFYWYRQILGQKVEFLVSFYNNEISEKSEIFDDQFSVERPDGSNFTLKIRSTKLEDSAMYFCASSPLPYEQYFGPGTRLTVT.

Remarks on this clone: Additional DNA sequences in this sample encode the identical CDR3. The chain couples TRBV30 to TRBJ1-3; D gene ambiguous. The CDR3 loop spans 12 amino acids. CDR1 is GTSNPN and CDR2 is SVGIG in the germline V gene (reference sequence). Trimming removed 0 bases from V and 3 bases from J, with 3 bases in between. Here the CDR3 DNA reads TGTGCCTGGAGTGTGAGTGGAAACACCATATATTTT. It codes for CAWSVSGNTIYF.

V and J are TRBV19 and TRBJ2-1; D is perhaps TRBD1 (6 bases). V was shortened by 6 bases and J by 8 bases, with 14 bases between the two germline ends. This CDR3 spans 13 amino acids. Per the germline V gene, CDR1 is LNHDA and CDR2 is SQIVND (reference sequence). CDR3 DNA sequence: TGTGCCAGTAGCCGAGACAGGAGCTATGAGCAGTTCTTC. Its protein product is CASSRDRSYEQFF. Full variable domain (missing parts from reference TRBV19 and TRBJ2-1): DGGITQSPKYLFRKEGQNVTLSCEQNLNHDAMYWYRQDPGQGLRLIYYSQIVNDFQKGDIAEGYSVSREKKESFPLTVTSAQKNPTAFYLCASSRDRSYEQFFGPGTRLTVL.

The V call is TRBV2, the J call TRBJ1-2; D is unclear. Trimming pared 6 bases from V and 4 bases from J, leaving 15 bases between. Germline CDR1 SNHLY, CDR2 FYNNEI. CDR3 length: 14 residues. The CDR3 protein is CASRRPGRSYGYTF. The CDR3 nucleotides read TGTGCCAGCAGGAGGCCGGGAAGGTCCTATGGCTACACCTTC.

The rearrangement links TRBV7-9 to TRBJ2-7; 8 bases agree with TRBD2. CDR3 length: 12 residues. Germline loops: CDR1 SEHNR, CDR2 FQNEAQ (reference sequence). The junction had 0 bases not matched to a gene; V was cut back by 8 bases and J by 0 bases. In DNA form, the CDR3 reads TGTGCCAGCGGGACTAGCTCCTACGAGCAGTACTTC. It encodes CASGTSSYEQYF.

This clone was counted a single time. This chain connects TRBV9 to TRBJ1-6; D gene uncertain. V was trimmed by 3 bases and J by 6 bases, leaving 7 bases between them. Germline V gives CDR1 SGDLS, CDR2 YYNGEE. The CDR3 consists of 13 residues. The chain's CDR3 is CASSEQANSPLHF. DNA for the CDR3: TGTGCCAGCAGCGAGCAGGCTAATTCACCCCTCCACTTT.

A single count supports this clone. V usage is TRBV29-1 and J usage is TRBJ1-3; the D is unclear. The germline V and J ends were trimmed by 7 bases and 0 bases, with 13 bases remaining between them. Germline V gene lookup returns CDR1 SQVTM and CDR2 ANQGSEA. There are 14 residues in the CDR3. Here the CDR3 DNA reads TGCAGCGCGAGCTACAGTCACTCTGGAAACACCATATATTTT. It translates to CSASYSHSGNTIYF.

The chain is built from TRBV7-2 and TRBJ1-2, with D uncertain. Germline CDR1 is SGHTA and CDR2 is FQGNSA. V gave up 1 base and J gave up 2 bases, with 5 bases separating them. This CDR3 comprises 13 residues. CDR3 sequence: CASSLDLNYGYTF. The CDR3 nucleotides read TGTGCCAGCAGCTTAGACCTGAACTATGGCTACACCTTC. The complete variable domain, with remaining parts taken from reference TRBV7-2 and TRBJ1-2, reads GAGVSQSPSNKVTEKGKDVELRCDPISGHTALYWYRQSLGQGLEFLIYFQGNSAPDKSGLPSDRFSAERTGGSVSTLTIQRTQQEDSAVYLCASSLDLNYGYTFGSGTRLTVV.

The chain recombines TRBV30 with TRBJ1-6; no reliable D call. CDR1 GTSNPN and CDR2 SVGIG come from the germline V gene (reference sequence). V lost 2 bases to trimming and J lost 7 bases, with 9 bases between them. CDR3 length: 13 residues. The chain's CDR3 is CAWSQTPNSPLHF. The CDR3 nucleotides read TGTGCCTGGAGTCAGACACCGAATTCACCCCTCCACTTT.

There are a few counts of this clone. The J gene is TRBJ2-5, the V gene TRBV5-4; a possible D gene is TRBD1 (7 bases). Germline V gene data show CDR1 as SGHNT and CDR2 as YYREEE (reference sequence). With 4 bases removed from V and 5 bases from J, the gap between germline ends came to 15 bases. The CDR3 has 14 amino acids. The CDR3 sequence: CASSPSTGRETQYF. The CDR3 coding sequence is TGTGCCAGCAGCCCCTCGACAGGGAGGGAGACCCAGTACTTC. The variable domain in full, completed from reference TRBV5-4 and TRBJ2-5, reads ETGVTQSPTHLIKTRGQQVTLRCSSQSGHNTVSWYQQALGQGPQFIFQYYREEENGRGNFPPRFSGLQFPNYSSELNVNALELDDSALYLCASSPSTGRETQYFGPGTRLLVL.

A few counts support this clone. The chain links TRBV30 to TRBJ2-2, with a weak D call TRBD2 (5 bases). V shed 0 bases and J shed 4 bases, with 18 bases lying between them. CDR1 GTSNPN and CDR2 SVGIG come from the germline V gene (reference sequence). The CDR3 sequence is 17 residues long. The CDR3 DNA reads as TGTGCCTGGAGTGTACGAGGGCGGTTCCCCGTCACCGGGGAGCTGTTTTTT. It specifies CAWSVRGRFPVTGELFF.

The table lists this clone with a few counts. The CDR3 sequence is CATGEWGRNTGELFF. The CDR3 DNA reads TGTGCCACAGGGGAGTGGGGGAGAAACACCGGGGAGCTGTTTTTT. This chain joins TRBV6-5 and TRBJ2-2; D is possibly TRBD1 (6 bases). The CDR3 length is 15 residues. Germline values: CDR1 MNHEY, CDR2 SVGAGI. Trimming took 10 bases from V and 2 from J, leaving 17 bases between them.

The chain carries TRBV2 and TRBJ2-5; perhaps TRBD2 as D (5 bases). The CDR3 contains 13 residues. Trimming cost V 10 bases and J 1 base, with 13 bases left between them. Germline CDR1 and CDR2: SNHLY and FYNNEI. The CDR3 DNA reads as TGTGCCAACTCACGGGGATTCCAAGAGACCCAGTACTTC. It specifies CANSRGFQETQYF.

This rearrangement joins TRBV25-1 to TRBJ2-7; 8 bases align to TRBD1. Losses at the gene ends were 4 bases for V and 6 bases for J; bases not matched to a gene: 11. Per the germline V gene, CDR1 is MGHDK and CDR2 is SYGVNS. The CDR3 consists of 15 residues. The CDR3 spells CASSARAGGSVEQYF. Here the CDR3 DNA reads TGTGCCAGCAGTGCAAGGGCAGGGGGCTCGGTCGAGCAGTACTTC.

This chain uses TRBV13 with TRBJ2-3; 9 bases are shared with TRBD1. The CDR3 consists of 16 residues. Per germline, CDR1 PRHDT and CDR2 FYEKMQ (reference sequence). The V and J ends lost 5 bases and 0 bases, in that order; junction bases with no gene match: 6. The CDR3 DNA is TGTGCCAGCAGCGCGACGGACAGGGGAAGCACAGATACGCAGTATTTT. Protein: CASSATDRGSTDTQYF.